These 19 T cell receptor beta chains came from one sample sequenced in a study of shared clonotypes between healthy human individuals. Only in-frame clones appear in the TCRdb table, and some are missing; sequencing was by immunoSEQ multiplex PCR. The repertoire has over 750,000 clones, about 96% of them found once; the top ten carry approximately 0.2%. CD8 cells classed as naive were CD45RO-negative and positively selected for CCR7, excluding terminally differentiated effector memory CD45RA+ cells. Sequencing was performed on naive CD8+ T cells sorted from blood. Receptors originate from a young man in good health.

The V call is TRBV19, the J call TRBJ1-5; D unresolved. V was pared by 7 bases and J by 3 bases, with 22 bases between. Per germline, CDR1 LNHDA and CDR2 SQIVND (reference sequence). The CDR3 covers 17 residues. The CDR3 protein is CASNPPIDAYYNQPQHF. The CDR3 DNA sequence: TGTGCCAGTAACCCGCCAATTGACGCCTACTACAATCAGCCCCAGCATTTT.

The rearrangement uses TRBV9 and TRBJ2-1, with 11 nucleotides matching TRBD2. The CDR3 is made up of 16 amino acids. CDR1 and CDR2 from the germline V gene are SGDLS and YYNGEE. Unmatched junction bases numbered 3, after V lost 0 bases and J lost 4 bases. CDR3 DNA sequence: TGTGCCAGCAGCGTAGGTAGCGGGAGGGCTTACAATGAGCAGTTCTTC. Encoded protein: CASSVGSGRAYNEQFF. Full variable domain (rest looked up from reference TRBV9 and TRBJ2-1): DSGVTQTPKHLITATGQRVTLRCSPRSGDLSVYWYQQSLDQGLQFLIQYYNGEERAKGNILERFSAQQFPDLHSELNLSSLELGDSALYFCASSVGSGRAYNEQFFGPGTRLTVL.

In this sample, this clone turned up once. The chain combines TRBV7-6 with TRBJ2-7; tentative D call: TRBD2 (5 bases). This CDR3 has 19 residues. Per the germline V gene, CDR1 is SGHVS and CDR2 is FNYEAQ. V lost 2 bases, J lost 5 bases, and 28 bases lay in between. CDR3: CASSLWGAIAVSDFDEQYF. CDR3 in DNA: TGTGCCAGCAGCTTATGGGGAGCTATCGCGGTTTCCGATTTTGACGAGCAGTACTTC.

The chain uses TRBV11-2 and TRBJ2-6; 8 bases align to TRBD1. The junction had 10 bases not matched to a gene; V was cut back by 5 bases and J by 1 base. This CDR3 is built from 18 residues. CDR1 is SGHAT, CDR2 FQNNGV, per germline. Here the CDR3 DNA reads TGTGCCAGCAGCACCCCCGGGACAGGTCGATCTGGGGCCAACGTCCTGACTTTC. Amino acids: CASSTPGTGRSGANVLTF.

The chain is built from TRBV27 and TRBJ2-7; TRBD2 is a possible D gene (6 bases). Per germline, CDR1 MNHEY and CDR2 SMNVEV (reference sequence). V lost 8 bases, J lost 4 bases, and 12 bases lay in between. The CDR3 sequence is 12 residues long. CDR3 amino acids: CASGTGDYEQYF. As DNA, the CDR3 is TGTGCCAGCGGGACTGGGGATTACGAGCAGTACTTC.

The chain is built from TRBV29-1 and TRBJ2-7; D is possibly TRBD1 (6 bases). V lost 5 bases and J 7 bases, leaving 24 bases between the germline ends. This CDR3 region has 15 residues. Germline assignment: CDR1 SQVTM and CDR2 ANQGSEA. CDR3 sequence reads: CSVSTGLEITGEQYF. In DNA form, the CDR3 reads TGCAGCGTTTCTACAGGGCTCGAGATTACGGGAGAGCAGTACTTC.

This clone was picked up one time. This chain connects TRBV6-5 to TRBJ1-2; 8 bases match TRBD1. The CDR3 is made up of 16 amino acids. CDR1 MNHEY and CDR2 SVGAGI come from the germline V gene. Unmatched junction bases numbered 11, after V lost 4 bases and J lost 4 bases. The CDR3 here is CASSSRQGIPAYGYTF. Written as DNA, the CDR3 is TGTGCCAGCAGTTCCCGACAGGGGATTCCAGCCTATGGCTACACCTTC.

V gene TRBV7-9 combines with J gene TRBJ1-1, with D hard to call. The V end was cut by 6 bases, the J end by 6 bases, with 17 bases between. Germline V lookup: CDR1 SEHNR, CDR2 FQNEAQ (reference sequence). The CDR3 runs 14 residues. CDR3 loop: CASRIREIGPEAFF. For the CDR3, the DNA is TGTGCCAGCAGAATTAGGGAGATTGGTCCTGAAGCTTTCTTT.

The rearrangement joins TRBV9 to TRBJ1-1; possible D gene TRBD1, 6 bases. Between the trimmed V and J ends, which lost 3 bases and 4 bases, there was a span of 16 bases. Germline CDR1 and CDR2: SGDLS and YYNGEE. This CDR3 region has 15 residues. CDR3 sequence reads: CASSAIQGWGTEAFF. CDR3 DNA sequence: TGTGCCAGCAGCGCGATACAGGGCTGGGGCACTGAAGCTTTCTTT.

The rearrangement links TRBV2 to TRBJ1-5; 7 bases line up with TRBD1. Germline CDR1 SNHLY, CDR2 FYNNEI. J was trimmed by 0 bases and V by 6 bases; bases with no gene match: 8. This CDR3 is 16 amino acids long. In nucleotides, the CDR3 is TGTGCCAGCAGCAAAAGGGACAGAAATAGCAATCAGCCCCAGCATTTT. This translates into CASSKRDRNSNQPQHF.

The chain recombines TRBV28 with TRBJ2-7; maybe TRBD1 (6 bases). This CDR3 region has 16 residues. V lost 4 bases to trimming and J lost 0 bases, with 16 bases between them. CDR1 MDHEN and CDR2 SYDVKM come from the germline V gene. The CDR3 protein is CASSSIRGIYSYEQYF. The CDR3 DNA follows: TGTGCCAGCAGTTCGATCAGGGGAATATACTCCTACGAGCAGTACTTC. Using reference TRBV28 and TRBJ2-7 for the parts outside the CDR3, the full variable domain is DVKVTQSSRYLVKRTGEKVFLECVQDMDHENMFWYRQDPGLGLRLIYFSYDVKMKEKGDIPEGYSVSREKKERFSLILESASTNQTSMYLCASSSIRGIYSYEQYFGPGTRLTVT.

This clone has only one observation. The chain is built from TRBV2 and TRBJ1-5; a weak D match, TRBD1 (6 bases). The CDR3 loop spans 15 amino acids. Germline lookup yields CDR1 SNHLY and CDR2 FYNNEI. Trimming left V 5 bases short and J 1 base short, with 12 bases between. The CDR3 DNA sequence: TGTGCCAGCAGTAGGACAGATGGGAGCAATCAGCCCCAGCATTTT. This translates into CASSRTDGSNQPQHF.

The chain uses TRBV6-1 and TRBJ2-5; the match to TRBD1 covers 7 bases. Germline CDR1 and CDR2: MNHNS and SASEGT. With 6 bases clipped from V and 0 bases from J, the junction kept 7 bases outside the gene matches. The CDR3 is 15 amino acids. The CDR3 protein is CASRTGQLYQETQYF. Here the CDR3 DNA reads TGTGCCAGCAGAACGGGACAGCTGTACCAAGAGACCCAGTACTTC.

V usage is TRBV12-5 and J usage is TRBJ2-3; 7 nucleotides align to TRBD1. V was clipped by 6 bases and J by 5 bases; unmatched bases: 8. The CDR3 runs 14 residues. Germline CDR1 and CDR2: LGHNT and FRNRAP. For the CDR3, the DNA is TGTGCTAGTGGACCGACAGGGATCGGAGATACGCAGTATTTT. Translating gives CASGPTGIGDTQYF.

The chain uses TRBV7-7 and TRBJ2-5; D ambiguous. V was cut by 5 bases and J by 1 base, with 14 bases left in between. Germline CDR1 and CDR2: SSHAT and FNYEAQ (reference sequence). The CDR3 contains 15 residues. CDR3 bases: TGTGCCAGCAGCCGAATCCTAAGAAGCCAAGAGACCCAGTACTTC. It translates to CASSRILRSQETQYF.

CDR3 DNA: TGTGCCAGCAGCCCCCTCTCCGGGGCAGTTAATGAAAAACTGTTTTTT. Translating it yields CASSPLSGAVNEKLFF. The rearrangement joins TRBV11-2 to TRBJ1-4; possible D gene TRBD1, 5 bases. The CDR3 covers 16 residues. V was cut by 5 bases and J by 4 bases, with 17 bases left in between. Germline V lookup: CDR1 SGHAT, CDR2 FQNNGV.

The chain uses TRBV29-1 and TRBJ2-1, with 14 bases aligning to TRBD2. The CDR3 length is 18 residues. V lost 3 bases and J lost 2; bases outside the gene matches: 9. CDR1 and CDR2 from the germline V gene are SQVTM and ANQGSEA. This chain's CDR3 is CSVDVGLAGAYTYNEQFF. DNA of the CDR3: TGCAGCGTTGATGTGGGACTAGCGGGAGCATATACCTACAATGAGCAGTTCTTC.

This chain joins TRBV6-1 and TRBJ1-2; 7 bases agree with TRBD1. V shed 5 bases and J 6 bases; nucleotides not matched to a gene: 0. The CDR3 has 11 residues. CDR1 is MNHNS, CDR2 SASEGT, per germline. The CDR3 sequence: CASSQGDGYTF. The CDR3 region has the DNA TGTGCCAGCAGTCAGGGGGATGGCTACACCTTC.

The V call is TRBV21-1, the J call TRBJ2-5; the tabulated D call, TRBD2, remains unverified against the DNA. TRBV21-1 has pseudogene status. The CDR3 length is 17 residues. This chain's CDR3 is CASWLRRPGAIQETQYF. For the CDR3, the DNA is TGTGCCAGCTGGTTAAGAAGGCCGGGAGCCATACAAGAGACCCAGTACTTC.